This TCR beta chain was obtained from a study of CD8 T cells in Susac syndrome. TCR beta sequencing was performed on blood CD8+ and CD4+ T cells. It was healthy donors who served as the controls, matched for age and sex. Negative magnetic isolation gave CD8+ and CD4+ cells; FACS enriched CD8+ TEMRA. The CDR3 has 15 amino acids. Trimming removed 1 base from V and 6 bases from J; junction bases left unmatched: 4. The germline gives CDR1 SGHRS, CDR2 YFSETQ. RNA, at about 0.45 to 1 ug, was reverse transcribed with random hexamers. Amplification of TCR beta CDR3 by immunoSEQ multiplex PCR spanned 54 Vbeta and 13 Jbeta. Each CDR3 protein gets one entry after TCRdb re-called the immunoSEQ multiplex PCR reads with MiXCR. The sample yields some 160,000 distinct CDR3 sequences, around 90% seen once.

The source of this sequence is a human donor in good health. This chain joins TRBV5-1 and TRBJ2-1, with 10 bases lining up with TRBD2. Material: CD4+ T cells from PBMCs. The CDR3 DNA sequence: TGCGCCAGCAGCTTGTTCCAGCGGGAGGGCAATGAGCAGTTCTTC. Protein product: CASSLFQREGNEQFF.